This TCR beta chain was obtained from a study of shared clonotypes between healthy human individuals. This CDR3 comprises 13 residues. V lost 0 bases, J lost 6 bases, and 6 bases lay in between. Germline assignment: CDR1 SGHVS and CDR2 FNYEAQ. Every immunoSEQ plate was one replicate of a subset's evenly spread DNA. In the authors' methods: With immunoSEQ giving junction-only sequences and no quality scores, filtering differed. Using immunoSEQ multiplex PCR, the repertoire was profiled, and TCRdb retains in-frame clones only, with some absent. V and J calls and clone size are given by that table; D and trimming were obtained from the DNA. The sample consists of 800,000 or so clones, just over 95% of them appearing once. In the naive CD8 group, cells lacked CD45RO and were positively selected for CCR7, so terminally differentiated effector memory CD45RA+ cells were left out. Concerning this clone: What it binds is not known.

Study conclusions and caveats: Clonotype sharing among donors likely depends on sequencing depth. For naive CD4 cells, roughly 5% of clonotypes were shared across four donors.

This TCR was recovered from a man aged 30 to 39 in good health. J is TRBJ1-5 and V is TRBV7-6; unclear D gene. The sequenced sample consisted of naive CD8+ T cells sorted from blood. CDR3 DNA sequence: TGTGCCAGCAGCTTAGCATCGGGTCAGCCCCAGCATTTT. It specifies CASSLASGQPQHF. The variable domain in full, completed from reference TRBV7-6 and TRBJ1-5, reads GAGVSQSPRYKVTKRGQDVALRCDPISGHVSLYWYRQALGQGPEFLTYFNYEAQQDKSGLPNDRFSAERPEGSISTLTIQRTEQRDSAMYRCASSLASGQPQHFGDGTRLSIL.